There are a few counts of the clone carrying this T cell receptor beta chain. The data stem from a study of blood T cell repertoires in COVID-19. The overall study: The analysed material was cDNA or gDNA that came from T cells, B-cell-depleted T cells, or PBMCs.

Participant age was roughly 18 to 100 years, and participants resided in about 25 US areas. Two negative PCRs, clearance, or symptom resolution characterized the recovered Cohort 3 donors. The V gene's germline CDR1 is SNHLY and CDR2 FYNNEI. The CDR3 has 13 amino acids. Between the trimmed V and J ends, which lost 7 bases and 9 bases, there was a span of 13 bases. Only in-frame clones appear in the TCRdb table, and some are missing; sequencing was by immunoSEQ multiplex PCR. This sample yields fewer than 400,000 clones, of which 85% to 90% are seen a single time; about 4.6% belongs to the top ten. The sequencing input was PBMCs or T cells enriched from blood (not recorded which). The chain recombines TRBV2 with TRBJ1-6; possibly TRBD1 for D (5 bases). The clonotype was recovered from a man younger than 45 who had recovered from COVID-19. The CDR3 reads CASTLTGGSPLHF. CDR3 coding DNA: TGTGCCAGCACCCTGACCGGGGGTTCACCCCTCCACTTT.